One TCR beta chain is described in this entry. The CDR3 runs to 14 residues. V dropped 8 bases and J dropped 0; count of bases not matched to a gene: 4. Germline V CDR1 and CDR2: LNHNV, YYDKDF (reference sequence). Assay used: immunoSEQ multiplex PCR; TCRdb lists only in-frame clones, some missing. The sample has some 73,000 clones, approximately 92% seen once. The data were obtained in a study of T cell changes during pregnancy in multiple sclerosis. Specimen: peripheral blood, collected in the third trimester of pregnancy. This sequence was found in a female donor in good health, enrolled as a control in a pregnancy study. The chain joins TRBV15 to TRBJ1-2, with TRBD1 identical over 9 bases. The CDR3 sequence: CATVDRGANYGYTF. The CDR3 nucleotides read TGTGCCACCGTGGACAGGGGAGCTAACTATGGCTACACCTTC.